The next 17 T cell receptor beta chains were all read from a single sample in a study of radiotherapy plus CTLA-4 blockade in lung cancer. Data came from immunoSEQ multiplex PCR; TCRdb stores just in-frame clones and leaves some out. The profile shows 80,000 to 95,000 clones, approximately 82% of them singletons. The specimen comprised peripheral blood, sampled from a patient treated with radiotherapy plus ipilimumab. These receptors were obtained from a human donor with non-small cell lung cancer that progressed on radiotherapy plus ipilimumab.

The rearrangement joins TRBV5-4 to TRBJ2-3; perhaps TRBD2 as D (5 bases). In germline, CDR1 is SGHNT, CDR2 YYREEE (reference sequence). Between the trimmed V and J ends, which lost 4 bases and 1 base, there was a span of 19 bases. The CDR3 has 17 amino acids. The chain's CDR3 is CASSTKATTGGTDTQYF. Here the CDR3 DNA reads TGTGCCAGCAGCACTAAGGCGACTACCGGGGGCACAGATACGCAGTATTTT.

In this sample, this clone turned up once. The rearrangement links TRBV5-4 to TRBJ2-1; D is possibly TRBD1 (7 bases). Germline CDR1 reads SGHNT; CDR2 reads YYREEE (reference sequence). V gave up 2 bases and J gave up 6 bases, with 12 bases separating them. CDR3 length equals 14 residues. The chain's CDR3 is CASSFPEGANEQFF. CDR3 bases: TGTGCCAGCAGCTTCCCGGAGGGGGCCAATGAGCAGTTCTTC.

The chain joins TRBV6-1 to TRBJ1-2; 7 positions agree with TRBD1. Germline loops: CDR1 MNHNS, CDR2 SASEGT. The trim removed 7 bases at V and 5 bases at J, leaving 7 bases unmatched. This CDR3 spans 13 amino acids. CDR3 sequence reads: CASTRPGGYGYTF. The CDR3 bases are TGTGCCAGCACCCGCCCAGGGGGATATGGCTACACCTTC.

This clone was picked up a small number of times. The rearrangement uses TRBV5-1 and TRBJ1-4; D uncertain. This CDR3 has 16 residues. V lost 1 base and J 6 bases, leaving 16 bases between the germline ends. Per the germline V gene, CDR1 is SGHRS and CDR2 is YFSETQ. In DNA, the CDR3 is TGCGCCAGCAGCTTGACGATACAGAAAGAGGATGAAAAACTGTTTTTT. Protein sequence: CASSLTIQKEDEKLFF. The entire variable domain, with the rest obtained from reference TRBV5-1 and TRBJ1-4, is as follows: KAGVTQTPRYLIKTRGQQVTLSCSPISGHRSVSWYQQTPGQGLQFLFEYFSETQRNKGNFPGRFSGRQFSNSRSEMNVSTLELGDSALYLCASSLTIQKEDEKLFFGSGTQLSVL.

The CDR3 is CASSLQRRNSGNTIYF. Here the CDR3 DNA reads TGTGCCAGCAGCTTGCAACGACGGAACTCTGGAAACACCATATATTTT. The chain has TRBV5-4 and TRBJ1-3; D gene unclear. V lost 1 base and J 0 bases, leaving 11 bases between the germline ends. The CDR3 loop spans 16 amino acids. The germline V gene has CDR1 SGHNT and CDR2 YYREEE (reference sequence).

The chain is built from TRBV19 and TRBJ2-7; D may be TRBD1 (5 bases). V dropped 2 bases and J dropped 5 bases, with 7 bases sitting between them. Germline V lookup: CDR1 LNHDA, CDR2 SQIVND (reference sequence). The CDR3 contains 12 residues. The CDR3 protein is CASSIQGHEQYF. For the CDR3, the DNA is TGTGCCAGTAGTATACAGGGCCACGAGCAGTACTTC.

The CDR3 loop is CASSFRTGGFGNEQFF. DNA of the CDR3: TGTGCCAGCAGCTTCCGGACAGGGGGCTTCGGCAATGAGCAGTTCTTC. This rearrangement joins TRBV14 to TRBJ2-1, with 11 bases fitting TRBD1. CDR1 is SGHDN, CDR2 FVKESK, per germline. V lost 5 bases, J lost 6 bases, and 9 bases stayed unmatched. This CDR3 has 16 amino acids. Complete variable domain (other parts from reference TRBV14 and TRBJ2-1): EAGVTQFPSHSVIEKGQTVTLRCDPISGHDNLYWYRRVMGKEIKFLLHFVKESKQDESGMPNNRFLAERTGGTYSTLKVQPAELEDSGVYFCASSFRTGGFGNEQFFGPGTRLTVL.

The chain joins TRBV30 to TRBJ2-6; the match to TRBD1 covers 9 bases. The CDR3 has 16 residues. The germline V gene has CDR1 GTSNPN and CDR2 SVGIG (reference sequence). V trimming: 2 bases; J trimming: 4 bases; junction bases outside the gene matches: 6. The CDR3 protein is CAWSRDRASGANVLTF. The DNA for the CDR3 is TGTGCCTGGAGTAGGGACAGGGCTTCGGGGGCCAACGTCCTGACTTTC.

This clone was detected only a few times. J is TRBJ2-1 and V is TRBV27; 9 positions match TRBD2. The CDR3 spans 16 residues. In germline, CDR1 is MNHEY, CDR2 SMNVEV (reference sequence). Trimming cost V 1 base and J 2 bases; bases outside gene matches: 3. CDR3 sequence reads: CASSLYGGRAYNEQFF. CDR3 DNA sequence: TGTGCCAGCAGTTTATATGGCGGGAGGGCCTACAATGAGCAGTTCTTC.

The gene calls are TRBV7-9 and TRBJ2-5, with 9 bases matching TRBD2. The V and J ends lost 5 bases and 5 bases, in that order; junction bases with no gene match: 9. Germline V gene lookup returns CDR1 SEHNR and CDR2 FQNEAQ (reference sequence). The CDR3 length is 15 residues. The CDR3 sequence is CASSPLAGVGETQYF. The CDR3 DNA sequence: TGTGCCAGCAGCCCCTTAGCGGGAGTAGGGGAGACCCAGTACTTC.

The chain joins TRBV27 to TRBJ2-3; D call uncertain. CDR1 MNHEY and CDR2 SMNVEV come from the germline V gene (reference sequence). V lost 1 base, J lost 0 bases, and 5 bases lay in between. The CDR3 is 14 amino acids. The CDR3 sequence: CASSLFGSTDTQYF. CDR3 DNA: TGTGCCAGCAGTTTATTTGGCAGCACAGATACGCAGTATTTT.

J is TRBJ2-7 and V is TRBV10-3; TRBD2 agrees at 12 bases. Germline-derived CDR1 and CDR2 are ENHRY and SYGVKD. CDR3 size: 12 residues. CDR3 coding DNA: TGTGCTAGACTAGCGGGGGACTACGAGCAGTACGTC. It codes for CARLAGDYEQYV.

The V call is TRBV4-1, the J call TRBJ2-2; D might be TRBD1 (5 bases). V lost 3 bases, J lost 4 bases, and 9 bases lay in between. Germline CDR1 and CDR2: MGHRA and YSYEKL. This CDR3 region has 14 residues. CDR3 region: CASSHWGRTGELFF. As DNA, the CDR3 is TGCGCCAGCAGCCACTGGGGCCGCACCGGGGAGCTGTTTTTT.

V gene TRBV20-1 combines with J gene TRBJ2-1; D is unclear. The V gene's germline CDR1 is DFQATT and CDR2 SNEGSKA (reference sequence). With 7 bases removed from V and 5 bases from J, the gap between germline ends came to 6 bases. This CDR3 spans 10 amino acids. The CDR3 DNA is TGCAGTGTGGAAAACAATGAGCAGTTCTTC. It is translated as CSVENNEQFF.

J is TRBJ1-2 and V is TRBV2; D is uncertain. The V end was cut by 4 bases, the J end by 2 bases, with 8 bases between. The germline V gene encodes CDR1 SNHLY and CDR2 FYNNEI. The CDR3 totals 13 residues. For the CDR3, the DNA is TGTGCCAGCAGTGGCGAGGGAAACTATGGCTACACCTTC. It specifies CASSGEGNYGYTF.

This clone is a singleton in its sample. The rearrangement joins TRBV9 to TRBJ2-3; D may match TRBD1 or TRBD2 (5 bases each). CDR3 length equals 14 residues. Germline lookup yields CDR1 SGDLS and CDR2 YYNGEE. Trimming removed 3 bases from V and 3 bases from J, with 11 bases in between. DNA of the CDR3: TGTGCCAGCAGCGACGGGGACGTGACAGATACGCAGTATTTT. This gives the protein CASSDGDVTDTQYF.

The V and J genes are TRBV7-3 and TRBJ2-7, with 11 positions matching TRBD2. V shed 1 base, J shed 2 bases, and the junction held 4 bases outside the gene matches. Germline-derived CDR1 and CDR2 are SGHTA and FQGTGA. The CDR3 is 16 residues long. The CDR3 is CASSLSLTSGTYEQYF. DNA for the CDR3: TGTGCCAGCAGCTTAAGCTTGACTAGCGGGACCTACGAGCAGTACTTC.